The T cell receptor (beta chain) described here comes from a study of T cell responses to AZD1222 COVID-19 vaccine. Overall study context: Second doses at about 4 or about 12 weeks were pooled. The study, taken as a whole, reports: Spike as a whole was targeted by vaccine-associated CD4 TCRs, dominant at 160-218 and 743-854. Donors in the cohort were predominantly white British and more often female, and clonal diversity was possibly underestimated. No repertoire was sampled before or during the peak T cell response, only after it.

Remarks on this clone: Antigen: not known.

Generated by immunoSEQ multiplex PCR, the TCRdb table keeps only in-frame clones and is missing some. The sample has 100,000 to 150,000 clones, approximately 86% seen once. Between the trimmed V and J ends, which lost 5 bases and 2 bases, there was a span of 13 bases. Germline loops: CDR1 SGHVS, CDR2 FQNEAQ. The CDR3 loop spans 15 amino acids. The specimen comprised peripheral blood, sampled on day 0 of AZD1222 vaccination. This chain uses TRBV7-8 with TRBJ1-5; D ambiguous. This TCR was sampled from an adult in good health. Here the CDR3 reads CASSLFIDGNQPQHF. The CDR3 DNA sequence: TGTGCCAGCAGCCTATTTATAGATGGCAATCAGCCCCAGCATTTT.